The clone carrying this T cell receptor (beta chain) has only a few counts. Original handling: The authors estimated nucleated cell counts from reference gene primer amplification. Profiling relied on immunoSEQ multiplex PCR, and the TCRdb table lists in-frame clones only, not all of them. For V, J and clone size, that table is used; D and trimming come from the DNA. The sample yields fewer than 15,000 clones, roughly 93% seen once. The data were obtained in a study of blood T cell repertoires in COVID-19. For the study at large: Sites across the United States, Italy and Spain contributed samples from acute and convalescent COVID-19. T cells, B-cell-depleted T cells, or PBMCs provided the cDNA or gDNA that served as material.

V was cut by 3 bases and J by 4 bases, with 13 bases left in between. CDR1 and CDR2 (germline): MDHEN, SYDVKM. The CDR3 is 15 amino acids. The sequence was collected from a human donor in a cohort sampled during active COVID-19. Sequencing was performed on peripheral blood. The V gene is TRBV28, the J gene TRBJ1-5; D remains unclear. CDR3 coding DNA: TGTGCCAGCAGTTTCTCCCCTCTCGGGAATCAGCCCCAGCATTTT. The encoded protein is CASSFSPLGNQPQHF.